The 26 T cell receptor beta chains below were found in one sample sequenced in a study of blood T cell repertoires in COVID-19. Generated by immunoSEQ multiplex PCR, the TCRdb table keeps only in-frame clones and is missing some. The repertoire holds approximately 220,000 clones, 75% to 90% seen once, with 1.2% in the top ten. The sequenced material came from PBMCs or T cells enriched from blood (not recorded which). The receptors come from a man aged 25-45 years who had recovered from COVID-19.

This chain links TRBV7-8 with TRBJ2-7; tentative D call: TRBD2 (6 bases). The CDR3 covers 13 residues. Germline CDR1 reads SGHVS; CDR2 reads FQNEAQ. With 5 bases removed from V and 7 bases from J, the gap between germline ends came to 15 bases. CDR3 residues: CASSRQAGTEQYF. DNA for the CDR3: TGTGCCAGCAGCCGTCAGGCGGGAACGGAGCAGTACTTC.

The rearrangement uses TRBV10-1 and TRBJ2-3, with 12 nucleotides matching TRBD2. The CDR3 has 14 residues. Unmatched junction bases numbered 4, after V lost 8 bases and J lost 4 bases. The germline V gene has CDR1 WNHNN and CDR2 SYGVQD (reference sequence). The CDR3 spells CASSSSGGADTQYF. The CDR3 nucleotides are TGCGCCAGCTCTTCTAGCGGGGGGGCAGATACGCAGTATTTT.

The chain has TRBV4-2 and TRBJ1-1; D possibly corresponds to TRBD1 (5 bases). Trimming pared 4 bases from V and 1 base from J, leaving 7 bases between. This CDR3 comprises 13 residues. Germline V gene lookup returns CDR1 LGHNA and CDR2 YNFKEQ. CDR3 amino acids: CASSPRGNTEAFF. The CDR3 nucleotides read TGTGCCAGCAGCCCAAGGGGGAACACTGAAGCTTTCTTT.

The chain carries TRBV7-2 and TRBJ2-3, with 11 bases identical to TRBD2. J was trimmed by 8 bases and V by 5 bases; bases with no gene match: 15. This CDR3 is 17 amino acids long. Germline V gene lookup returns CDR1 SGHTA and CDR2 FQGNSA. CDR3 nucleotide sequence: TGTGCCAGCAGCGCTCCAACTAGCGGGAGTTTTGTTCGTACGCAGTATTTT. Protein product: CASSAPTSGSFVRTQYF.

This clone appeared once. The chain joins TRBV3-1 (or the pseudogene TRBV3-2) to TRBJ2-7; 7 nucleotides agree with TRBD1. The CDR3 is made up of 16 amino acids. Germline CDR1 LGHDT, CDR2 YNNKEL (reference sequence). V shed 2 bases and J 1 base; nucleotides not matched to a gene: 8. CDR3 protein: CASSQPTGAISYEQYF. As DNA, the CDR3 is TGTGCCAGCAGCCAACCCACAGGGGCCATTTCCTACGAGCAGTACTTC.

V usage is TRBV15 and J usage is TRBJ2-7; maybe TRBD1 (5 bases). The CDR3 covers 15 residues. Germline assignment: CDR1 LNHNV and CDR2 YYDKDF (reference sequence). V lost 0 bases and J 2 bases, leaving 11 bases between the germline ends. The CDR3 DNA is TGTGCCACCAGCAGAGAGGGGCAGGTTACCTACGAGCAGTACTTC. Protein: CATSREGQVTYEQYF.

The chain combines TRBV6-5 with TRBJ1-5, with 8 bases matching TRBD1. The V segment lost 4 bases and the J segment 7 bases; nucleotides outside the gene matches: 9. Germline CDR1 reads MNHEY; CDR2 reads SVGAGI. The CDR3 sequence is 15 residues long. The CDR3 region is CASSSDRGDWQPQHF. The CDR3 DNA reads TGTGCCAGCAGTTCCGACAGGGGTGATTGGCAGCCCCAGCATTTT.

This rearrangement joins TRBV19 to TRBJ1-3; a possible D gene is TRBD1 (5 bases). The CDR3 length is 19 residues. CDR1 is LNHDA, CDR2 SQIVND, per germline (reference sequence). With 2 bases removed from V and 2 bases from J, the gap between germline ends came to 22 bases. Written as DNA, the CDR3 is TGTGCCAGTAGTATATACGGTCCAGGGCAGGGTCCTCCTGGAAACACCATATATTTT. This codes for CASSIYGPGQGPPGNTIYF.

The rearrangement uses TRBV15 and TRBJ2-3, with D maybe TRBD2 (6 bases). There are 15 residues in the CDR3. The ends were cut back, 5 bases at V and 0 bases at J, with 12 bases in the middle. Per the germline V gene, CDR1 is LNHNV and CDR2 is YYDKDF (reference sequence). The CDR3 reads CATSGGTLSTDTQYF. CDR3 sequence (DNA): TGTGCCACCAGCGGCGGGACTCTAAGCACAGATACGCAGTATTTT.

This rearrangement joins TRBV2 to TRBJ2-7; maybe TRBD2 (5 bases). Trimming left V 0 bases short and J 5 bases short, with 11 bases between. The germline CDR1 and CDR2 sequences are SNHLY and FYNNEI. The CDR3 contains 14 residues. The CDR3 here is CASSEAGESNEQYF. As DNA, the CDR3 is TGTGCCAGCAGTGAAGCTGGGGAGAGCAACGAGCAGTACTTC. Full variable domain (remainder filled in from reference TRBV2 and TRBJ2-7): EPEVTQTPSHQVTQMGQEVILRCVPISNHLYFYWYRQILGQKVEFLVSFYNNEISEKSEIFDDQFSVERPDGSNFTLKIRSTKLEDSAMYFCASSEAGESNEQYFGPGTRLTVT.

The chain is built from TRBV4-3 and TRBJ1-3, with a weak D call TRBD1 (6 bases). Germline assignment: CDR1 LGHNA and CDR2 YSLEER. The CDR3 length is 18 residues. The V gene lost 4 bases and the J gene lost 4 bases, with 23 bases spanning the gap. CDR3 DNA: TGCGCCAGCAGCCCTAGTCCGGGACATCTCAGTTCGGGAAACACCATATATTTT. This sequence encodes CASSPSPGHLSSGNTIYF.

The rearrangement joins TRBV7-2 to TRBJ2-1; D uncertain. Trimming left V 8 bases short and J 0 bases short, with 17 bases between. The V gene's germline CDR1 is SGHTA and CDR2 FQGNSA. CDR3 size: 16 residues. As DNA, the CDR3 is TGTGCCAGCGATCCAACACCAGGTAGCTCCTACAATGAGCAGTTCTTC. It yields the protein CASDPTPGSSYNEQFF.

V and J are TRBV4-3 and TRBJ2-7; D may be TRBD2 (6 bases). The V and J ends lost 0 bases and 4 bases respectively, with 13 bases between them. Germline CDR1 is LGHNA and CDR2 is YSLEER. This CDR3 contains 15 residues. CDR3 protein: CASSQDIGGWYEQYF. The CDR3 coding sequence is TGCGCCAGCAGCCAAGATATCGGGGGTTGGTACGAGCAGTACTTC.

This rearrangement joins TRBV6-5 to TRBJ2-7, with 9 bases identical to TRBD2. Germline trimming cut 1 base from V and 3 bases from J; bases unmatched to any gene: 4. Germline lookup yields CDR1 MNHEY and CDR2 SVGAGI. The CDR3 length is 15 residues. CDR3 DNA: TGTGCCAGCAGTTACTTAGCGGGAGAAGGCTACGAGCAGTACTTC. This encodes CASSYLAGEGYEQYF.

J is TRBJ1-2 and V is TRBV5-1; 10 bases align to TRBD1. The trim removed 0 bases at V and 7 bases at J, leaving 6 bases unmatched. The length of the CDR3 is 15 residues. CDR1 SGHRS and CDR2 YFSETQ come from the germline V gene. The CDR3 bases are TGCGCCAGCAGCTTGGAGGGACAGGGGACAGGTGGCTACACCTTC. Translating gives CASSLEGQGTGGYTF.

This clone was seen a single time. The rearrangement links TRBV30 to TRBJ2-3, with unresolved D. V dropped 5 bases and J dropped 2 bases, with 5 bases sitting between them. The CDR3 length is 11 residues. Germline V gene sequence: CDR1 GTSNPN, CDR2 SVGIG (reference sequence). The CDR3 coding sequence is TGTGCCTGGGTTCTCACAGATACGCAGTATTTT. This codes for CAWVLTDTQYF. The complete variable domain, with remaining parts taken from reference TRBV30 and TRBJ2-3, reads SQTIHQWPATLVQPVGSPLSLECTVEGTSNPNLYWYRQAAGRGLQLLFYSVGIGQISSEVPQNLSASRPQDRQFILSSKKLLLSDSGFYLCAWVLTDTQYFGPGTRLTVL.

Here the CDR3 reads CASSFRTGAETQYF. CDR3 coding DNA: TGTGCCAGCAGCTTTCGTACAGGGGCAGAGACCCAGTACTTC. The J gene is TRBJ2-5, the V gene TRBV11-2; 7 bases map to TRBD1. The CDR3 contains 14 residues. Germline CDR1 SGHAT, CDR2 FQNNGV. The ends lost 3 bases at V and 4 bases at J; junction bases unmatched: 5.

The chain carries TRBV4-2 and TRBJ1-1; a possible D gene is TRBD1 (5 bases). CDR1 is LGHNA and CDR2 is YNFKEQ in the germline V gene. The CDR3 sequence is 13 residues long. V was shortened by 1 base and J by 11 bases, with 14 bases between the two germline ends. CDR3 amino acids: CASSQVVTARAFF. The CDR3 DNA reads TGTGCCAGCAGCCAAGTTGTGACAGCTCGGGCTTTCTTT.

This chain connects TRBV7-2 to TRBJ1-4; a weak D match, TRBD1 (5 bases). The CDR3 contains 14 residues. CDR1 and CDR2 from the germline V gene are SGHTA and FQGNSA. Trimming pared 5 bases from V and 5 bases from J, leaving 12 bases between. The CDR3 region is CASSPGTRNEKLFF. The CDR3 DNA is TGTGCCAGCAGCCCCGGGACTCGAAATGAAAAACTGTTTTTT. The variable domain in full, with the rest retrieved from reference TRBV7-2 and TRBJ1-4, is GAGVSQSPSNKVTEKGKDVELRCDPISGHTALYWYRQSLGQGLEFLIYFQGNSAPDKSGLPSDRFSAERTGGSVSTLTIQRTQQEDSAVYLCASSPGTRNEKLFFGSGTQLSVL.

This clone came up once. The chain recombines TRBV4-1 with TRBJ1-2, with D unclear. The CDR3 loop spans 16 amino acids. Between the trimmed V and J ends, which lost 0 bases and 1 base, there was a span of 12 bases. Per the germline V gene, CDR1 is MGHRA and CDR2 is YSYEKL. Here the CDR3 reads CASSQDSPPFNYGYTF. The CDR3 coding sequence is TGCGCCAGCAGCCAAGATTCCCCCCCGTTTAACTATGGCTACACCTTC.

This chain connects TRBV4-1 to TRBJ2-2; TRBD1 aligns across 12 bases. CDR3 length: 17 amino acids. Germline CDR1 reads MGHRA; CDR2 reads YSYEKL. Trimming took 1 base from V and 7 from J; bases not matched to a gene: 7. The CDR3 loop is CASSQGGQGARVGELFF. The CDR3 nucleotides are TGCGCCAGCAGCCAAGGGGGACAGGGGGCCCGTGTCGGGGAGCTGTTTTTT.

This chain links TRBV7-8 with TRBJ2-1; D perhaps matches TRBD2 (5 bases). V was cut by 5 bases and J by 2 bases, with 13 bases left in between. The CDR3 contains 15 residues. The germline V gene has CDR1 SGHVS and CDR2 FQNEAQ. The CDR3 here is CASSPLGETYNEQFF. CDR3 coding DNA: TGTGCCAGCAGCCCCCTCGGGGAAACCTACAATGAGCAGTTCTTC.

The chain has TRBV19 and TRBJ1-2; 7 bases are a match to TRBD1. Trimming at V came to 0 bases and at J to 2 bases, leaving 6 bases not matched to a gene. Germline values: CDR1 LNHDA, CDR2 SQIVND (reference sequence). This CDR3 spans 16 amino acids. CDR3 region: CASSIEPPGQNYGYTF. The CDR3 coding sequence is TGTGCCAGTAGTATAGAGCCGCCGGGACAGAACTATGGCTACACCTTC.

This clone appeared once. The chain is built from TRBV5-4 and TRBJ2-7; TRBD1 agrees at 8 bases. V was pared by 1 base and J by 3 bases, with 12 bases of the junction left unmatched. The germline gives CDR1 SGHNT, CDR2 YYREEE (reference sequence). There are 17 residues in the CDR3. In nucleotides, the CDR3 is TGTGCCAGCAGCTTGAGGGTCCGTGGGACAGGAAACTACGAGCAGTACTTC. Translating it yields CASSLRVRGTGNYEQYF. Variable domain in full (rest from reference TRBV5-4 and TRBJ2-7): ETGVTQSPTHLIKTRGQQVTLRCSSQSGHNTVSWYQQALGQGPQFIFQYYREEENGRGNFPPRFSGLQFPNYSSELNVNALELDDSALYLCASSLRVRGTGNYEQYFGPGTRLTVT.

The chain recombines TRBV11-2 with TRBJ2-7, with D possibly matching TRBD2 (6 bases). The germline V gene has CDR1 SGHAT and CDR2 FQNNGV. CDR3 length equals 15 residues. Trimming shortened V by 5 bases and J by 0 bases, and 14 bases separated the two germline ends. The CDR3 nucleotides read TGTGCCAGCAGCGAGGACTACATAAGCTCCTACGAGCAGTACTTC. Amino acids: CASSEDYISSYEQYF.

This clone is a singleton in its sample. The chain is built from TRBV21-1 and TRBJ1-6; the tabulated D call, TRBD1, remains unverified against the DNA. TRBV21-1 is recorded as a pseudogene. CDR3 size: 17 residues. The CDR3 bases are TGTGCCAGCAGCTTGGACAGCCGGAGCTCCTATAATTCACCCCTCCACTTT. Encoded protein: CASSLDSRSSYNSPLHF.